The 9 T cell receptor beta chains below come from one sample, sequenced in a study of T cell repertoires in cytomegalovirus infection. Via MiXCR, TCRdb re-called the reads, giving one row per CDR3 protein. The sample carries some 180,000 distinct CDR3 sequences, about a tenth recorded once. Input material: PBMCs. These receptors originate from a human donor in good health (CMV status not recorded). Some clones in this sample may be carry-over from other donors' samples.

This clonotype occurred a few times. The chain links TRBV25-1 to TRBJ1-4; TRBD1 is a possible D gene (5 bases). Trimming removed 2 bases from V and 8 bases from J, with 15 bases in between. The length of the CDR3 is 15 residues. Germline loops: CDR1 MGHDK, CDR2 SYGVNS. The CDR3 sequence is CASSERGVPGEKLFF. The CDR3 coding sequence is TGTGCCAGCAGTGAACGAGGGGTCCCGGGGGAAAAACTGTTTTTT.

Ten or more counts support this clonotype. J is TRBJ2-3 and V is TRBV7-2; D not resolved. V was cut by 5 bases and J by 4 bases, with 4 bases left in between. Germline V lookup: CDR1 SGHTA, CDR2 FQGNSA. There are 11 residues in the CDR3. The CDR3 DNA sequence: TGTGCCAGCAGCCGATCAGATACGCAGTATTTT. Amino acid sequence: CASSRSDTQYF.

This clonotype has only a few counts. V is TRBV29-1 and J is TRBJ2-1; 9 bases line up with TRBD2. The V segment lost 6 bases and the J segment 6 bases; nucleotides outside the gene matches: 15. CDR3 length: 16 residues. Germline lookup yields CDR1 SQVTM and CDR2 ANQGSEA. Here the CDR3 DNA reads TGCAGCGTAGCCACCTTGAGCGGGAGGCTGCGCAATGAGCAGTTCTTC. Protein: CSVATLSGRLRNEQFF.

V and J are TRBV20-1 and TRBJ2-2; TRBD1 matches at 7 bases. This CDR3 is 16 amino acids long. V lost 5 bases, J lost 3 bases, and 12 bases stayed unmatched. Germline loops: CDR1 DFQATT, CDR2 SNEGSKA (reference sequence). CDR3 amino acids: CSASRLQGGDTGELFF. CDR3 DNA sequence: TGCAGTGCTTCCCGTCTTCAAGGGGGCGACACCGGGGAGCTGTTTTTT.

This clonotype was recorded at least ten times. The CDR3 DNA sequence: TGCAGTGCGGCTTCTGGGAGCTACGAGCAGTACTTC. Translated: CSAASGSYEQYF. This chain joins TRBV20-1 and TRBJ2-7; TRBD2 is a possible D gene (5 bases). V shed 6 bases and J shed 3 bases, with 12 bases lying between them. From germline, CDR1 is DFQATT and CDR2 SNEGSKA (reference sequence). The CDR3 runs 12 residues.

This clonotype was detected many times. The genes are TRBV12-5 and TRBJ2-1; tentative D call: TRBD2 (6 bases). Trimming removed 5 bases at V and 4 bases at J, with 18 bases between. The CDR3 is 16 residues long. Germline-derived CDR1 and CDR2 are LGHNT and FRNRAP. This CDR3 reads CASGPDGSGPYNEQFF. In nucleotides, the CDR3 is TGTGCTAGTGGTCCCGACGGTAGCGGCCCTTACAATGAGCAGTTCTTC. Complete variable domain (other parts from reference TRBV12-5 and TRBJ2-1): DARVTQTPRHKVTEMGQEVTMRCQPILGHNTVFWYRQTMMQGLELLAYFRNRAPLDDSGMPKDRFSAEMPDATLATLKIQPSEPRDSAVYFCASGPDGSGPYNEQFFGPGTRLTVL.

This clonotype has only a few counts. This rearrangement joins TRBV20-1 to TRBJ2-7; D uncertain. Trimming removed 7 bases at V and 5 bases at J, with 12 bases between. CDR3 length: 11 residues. Per the germline V gene, CDR1 is DFQATT and CDR2 is SNEGSKA (reference sequence). The CDR3 sequence is CSGSMAHEQYF. Here the CDR3 DNA reads TGCAGTGGCTCGATGGCCCACGAGCAGTACTTC.

The chain employs TRBV19 and TRBJ1-4; 7 bases line up with TRBD1. In germline, CDR1 is LNHDA, CDR2 SQIVND (reference sequence). This CDR3 region has 17 residues. With V trimmed by 11 bases and J by 0 bases, 15 bases remained unmatched. The CDR3 bases are TGTGCCGGGGGACAGTCTAACTCCCCTGCAACTAATGAAAAACTGTTTTTT. Translation gives CAGGQSNSPATNEKLFF.

This clonotype appeared many times. The chain recombines TRBV7-2 with TRBJ1-4; TRBD1 matches 7 bases. The CDR3 loop spans 14 amino acids. Losses at the gene ends were 4 bases for V and 11 bases for J; bases not matched to a gene: 10. CDR1 is SGHTA, CDR2 FQGNSA, per germline. CDR3 coding DNA: TGTGCCAGCAGCTCTGCAGGGGGTGAGAGGAAACTGTTTTTT. It is translated as CASSSAGGERKLFF.